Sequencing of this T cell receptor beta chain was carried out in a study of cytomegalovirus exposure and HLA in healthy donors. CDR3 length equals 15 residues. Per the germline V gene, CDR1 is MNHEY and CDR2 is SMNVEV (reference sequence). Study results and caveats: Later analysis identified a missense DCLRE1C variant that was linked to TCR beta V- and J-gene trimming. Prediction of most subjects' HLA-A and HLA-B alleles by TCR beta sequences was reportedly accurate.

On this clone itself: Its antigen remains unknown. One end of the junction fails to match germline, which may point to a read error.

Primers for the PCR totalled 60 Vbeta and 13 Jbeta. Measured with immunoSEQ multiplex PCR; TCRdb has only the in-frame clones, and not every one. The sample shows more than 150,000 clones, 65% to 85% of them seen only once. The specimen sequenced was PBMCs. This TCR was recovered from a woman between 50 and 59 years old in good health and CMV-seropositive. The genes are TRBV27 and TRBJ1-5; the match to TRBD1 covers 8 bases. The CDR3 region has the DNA TGTGCCAGCAGTTCCCTCGGACAGGGCAAACAGCCCCAGCATTTT. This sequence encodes CASSSLGQGKQPQHF.